The entry below describes one T cell receptor beta chain. Antigen: not known. The data are from a study of OX40 agonist ivuxolimab in advanced cancers. Study-wide results and caveats: Some of the lowest clonal expansion was seen in partial responders at 0.1-3.0 mg/kg. There were, on average, more expanded clones in CD8+ T cells than in CD4+.

Germline V gives CDR1 LNHDA, CDR2 SQIVND (reference sequence). The CDR3 spans 14 residues. The germline V and J ends were trimmed by 9 bases and 1 base, with 13 bases remaining between them. Using immunoSEQ multiplex PCR, the repertoire was profiled, and TCRdb retains in-frame clones only, with some absent. The table records roughly 86,000 clones, 80% to 95% of them present only once. Here the sequenced sample was CD4+ or CD8+ T cells sorted from blood, taken in a trial of the OX40 agonist ivuxolimab. This chain uses TRBV19 with TRBJ1-3, with a weak D call TRBD1 (6 bases). This TCR derives from an adult with an advanced solid tumor such as melanoma, head and neck, liver or kidney cancer. The CDR3 DNA sequence: TGTGCCAGCAACCCACAGGGATCTGGAAACACCATATATTTT. It is translated as CASNPQGSGNTIYF.